This T cell receptor beta chain was obtained from a study of blood T cell repertoires in COVID-19. Study-wide background: Donors in Cohort 3 counted as recovered after two negative PCRs, clearance, or symptom resolution.

TCRdb's copy holds only in-frame clones and misses some; the assay was immunoSEQ multiplex PCR. The repertoire holds roughly 160,000 clones, with 70% to 80% as singletons. Germline V lookup: CDR1 SGHTA, CDR2 FQGNSA. J gave up 9 bases and V 5 bases, and 5 bases lay outside the gene matches. The CDR3 consists of 14 residues. The sample was PBMCs or T cells enriched from blood (not recorded which). This chain joins TRBV7-2 and TRBJ2-3; TRBD2 aligns across 13 bases. The TCR originated in a woman between 65 and 79 years old in a cohort exposed to, infected with or recovered from COVID-19 (not recorded which). CDR3 amino acids: CASSPRTSGRTQYF. DNA of the CDR3: TGTGCCAGCAGCCCGCGGACTAGCGGGAGAACGCAGTATTTT.